This T cell receptor (beta chain) was recovered during a study of read filtering for tumor transcriptome and immune sequencing. The library was built from roughly 400 ng RNA with molecular barcoded adaptors for alpha/delta and beta/gamma chains. TCRdb re-derived calls from the reads in MiXCR, one entry per CDR3 protein. The sample lists approximately 20,000 distinct CDR3 sequences, 22% seen once, with around 24% in the top ten. Every patient had bone marrow sampled while the disease was active. CDR3 size: 16 residues. V dropped 7 bases and J dropped 4; count of bases not matched to a gene: 13. Per the germline V gene, CDR1 is MNHEY and CDR2 is SVGEGT.

This chain joins TRBV6-2 or TRBV6-3 and TRBJ2-7; 10 nucleotides line up with TRBD2. This TCR came from a donor aged 40 or older with multiple myeloma. Sequenced sample: a population of CD138-negative cells sorted from bone marrow. The DNA for the CDR3 is TGTGCCAGCATCAAGGTCCTAGCGGGAGTGAGGTACGAGCAGTACTTC. Protein product: CASIKVLAGVRYEQYF.